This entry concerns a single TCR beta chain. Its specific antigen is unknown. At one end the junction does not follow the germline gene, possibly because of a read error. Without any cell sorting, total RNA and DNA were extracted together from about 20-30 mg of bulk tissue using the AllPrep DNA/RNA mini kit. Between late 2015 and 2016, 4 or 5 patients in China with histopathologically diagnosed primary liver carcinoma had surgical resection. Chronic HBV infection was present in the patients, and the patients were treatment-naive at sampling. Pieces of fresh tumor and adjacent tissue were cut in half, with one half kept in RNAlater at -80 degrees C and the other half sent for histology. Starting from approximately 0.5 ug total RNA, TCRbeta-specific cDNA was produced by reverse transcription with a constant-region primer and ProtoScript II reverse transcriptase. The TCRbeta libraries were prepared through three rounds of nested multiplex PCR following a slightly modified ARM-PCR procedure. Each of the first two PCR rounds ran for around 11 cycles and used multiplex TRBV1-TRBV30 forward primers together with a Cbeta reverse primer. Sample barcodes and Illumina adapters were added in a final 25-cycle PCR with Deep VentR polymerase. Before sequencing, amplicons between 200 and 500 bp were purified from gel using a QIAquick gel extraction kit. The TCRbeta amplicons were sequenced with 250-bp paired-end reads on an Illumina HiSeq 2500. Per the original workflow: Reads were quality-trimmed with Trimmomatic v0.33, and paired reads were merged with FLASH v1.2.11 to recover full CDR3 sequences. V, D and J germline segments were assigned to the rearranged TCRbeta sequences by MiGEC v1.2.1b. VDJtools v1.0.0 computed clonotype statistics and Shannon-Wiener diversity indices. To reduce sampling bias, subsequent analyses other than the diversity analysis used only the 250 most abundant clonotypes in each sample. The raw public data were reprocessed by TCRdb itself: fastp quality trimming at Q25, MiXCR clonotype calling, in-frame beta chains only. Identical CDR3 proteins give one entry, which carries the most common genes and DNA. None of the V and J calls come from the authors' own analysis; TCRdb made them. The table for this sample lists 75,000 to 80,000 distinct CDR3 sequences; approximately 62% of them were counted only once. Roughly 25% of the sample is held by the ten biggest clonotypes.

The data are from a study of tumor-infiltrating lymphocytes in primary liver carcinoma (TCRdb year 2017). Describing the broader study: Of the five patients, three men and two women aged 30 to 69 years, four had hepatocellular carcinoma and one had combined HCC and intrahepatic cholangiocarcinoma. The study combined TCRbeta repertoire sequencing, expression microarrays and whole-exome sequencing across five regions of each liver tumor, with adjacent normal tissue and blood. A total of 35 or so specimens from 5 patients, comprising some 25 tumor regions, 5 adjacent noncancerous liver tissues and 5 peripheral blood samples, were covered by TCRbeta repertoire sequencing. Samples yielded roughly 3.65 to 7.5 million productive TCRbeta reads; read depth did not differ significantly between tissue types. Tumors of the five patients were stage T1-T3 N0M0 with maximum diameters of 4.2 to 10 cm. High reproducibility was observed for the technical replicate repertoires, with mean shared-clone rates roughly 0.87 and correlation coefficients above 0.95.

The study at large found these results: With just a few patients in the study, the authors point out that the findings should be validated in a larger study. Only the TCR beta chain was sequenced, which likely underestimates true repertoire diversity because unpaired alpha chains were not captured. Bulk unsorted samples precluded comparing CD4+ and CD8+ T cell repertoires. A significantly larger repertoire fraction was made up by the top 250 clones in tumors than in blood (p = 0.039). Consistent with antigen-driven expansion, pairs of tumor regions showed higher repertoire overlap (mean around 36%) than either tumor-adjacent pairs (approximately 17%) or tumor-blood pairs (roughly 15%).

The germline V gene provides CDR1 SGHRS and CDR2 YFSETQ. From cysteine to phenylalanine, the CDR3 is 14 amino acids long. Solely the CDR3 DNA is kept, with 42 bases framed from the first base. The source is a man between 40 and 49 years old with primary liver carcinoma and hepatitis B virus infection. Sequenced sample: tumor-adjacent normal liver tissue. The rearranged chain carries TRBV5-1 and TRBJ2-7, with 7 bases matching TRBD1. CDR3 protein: CASSSRTGPYGQYF. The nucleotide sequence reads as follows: TGCGCCAGCAGCTCCCGGACAGGACCCTACGGGCAGTACTTC.